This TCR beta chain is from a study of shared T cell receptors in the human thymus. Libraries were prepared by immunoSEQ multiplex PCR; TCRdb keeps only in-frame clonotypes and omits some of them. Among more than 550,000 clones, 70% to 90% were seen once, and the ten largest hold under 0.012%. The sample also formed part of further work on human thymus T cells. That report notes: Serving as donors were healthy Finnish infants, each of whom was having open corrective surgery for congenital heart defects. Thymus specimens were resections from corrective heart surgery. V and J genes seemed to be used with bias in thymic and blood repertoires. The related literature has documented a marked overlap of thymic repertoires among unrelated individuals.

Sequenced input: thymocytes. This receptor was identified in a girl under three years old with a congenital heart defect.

CDR3 protein: CASSPPNRARSYEQYF. CDR3 in DNA: TGTGCCAGCTCACCACCTAACAGGGCGAGATCCTACGAGCAGTACTTC. The chain joins TRBV18 to TRBJ2-7; possibly TRBD1 for D (6 bases). This CDR3 contains 16 residues. CDR1 is KGHSH, CDR2 LQKENI, per germline. V lost 0 bases, J lost 1 base, and 13 bases lay in between.